The next 8 T cell receptor beta chains were all read from a single sample in a study of shared clonotypes between healthy human individuals. Only in-frame clones appear in the TCRdb table, and some are missing; sequencing was by immunoSEQ multiplex PCR. This sample yields about 2,500,000 clones, of which around 94% are seen a single time; 0.13% to 0.15% belongs to the top ten. Material: naive CD4+ T cells sorted from blood. Noted subset: CD45RA+ positively selected. The receptors were gathered from a man aged 18 to 30 in good health.

The chain joins TRBV28 to TRBJ1-2; D unresolved. V lost 5 bases and J lost 3, with 7 bases in between. The CDR3 is 12 residues long. The V gene's germline CDR1 is MDHEN and CDR2 SYDVKM. CDR3 bases: TGTGCCAGCAGTCCCCGGGACTATGGCTACACCTTC. This sequence encodes CASSPRDYGYTF.

To note about this clone: Other DNA sequences of this sample code for an identical CDR3. The rearrangement links TRBV28 to TRBJ2-3; 7 nucleotides agree with TRBD2. Unmatched junction bases numbered 9, after V lost 5 bases and J lost 1 base. The CDR3 has 16 amino acids. CDR1 MDHEN and CDR2 SYDVKM come from the germline V gene. In DNA form, the CDR3 reads TGTGCCAGCAGTCCGCGGGGGACTTCTGGCACAGATACGCAGTATTTT. Encoded protein: CASSPRGTSGTDTQYF.

V and J are TRBV19 and TRBJ2-5; possibly TRBD1 for D (7 bases). This CDR3 is 13 amino acids long. V shed 5 bases and J shed 5 bases, with 12 bases lying between them. The germline V gene encodes CDR1 LNHDA and CDR2 SQIVND (reference sequence). The CDR3 loop is CASSSQGGETQYF. The CDR3 nucleotides are TGTGCCAGTAGTTCCCAGGGGGGTGAGACCCAGTACTTC.

V is TRBV10-3 and J is TRBJ2-1; TRBD1 matches at 8 bases. The CDR3 contains 13 residues. The trim removed 10 bases at V and 5 bases at J, leaving 7 bases unmatched. Germline-derived CDR1 and CDR2 are ENHRY and SYGVKD. The CDR3 bases are TGTGCCACCGACAGGGGCCCAAACAATGAGCAGTTCTTC. Amino acid sequence: CATDRGPNNEQFF.

The chain has TRBV19 and TRBJ2-7; 9 bases map to TRBD2. The trim removed 4 bases at V and 5 bases at J, leaving 6 bases unmatched. Germline V lookup: CDR1 LNHDA, CDR2 SQIVND (reference sequence). This CDR3 has 14 amino acids. The CDR3 DNA follows: TGTGCCAGTAGTACACCGGGACTAGCTAACGAGCAGTACTTC. It encodes CASSTPGLANEQYF.

This CDR3 is CAISDIPQNIQYF. The DNA of the CDR3 is TGTGCCATCAGTGACATACCTCAAAACATTCAGTACTTC. V and J are TRBV10-3 and TRBJ2-4; no reliable D call. Trimming left V 3 bases short and J 5 bases short, with 8 bases between. Germline V CDR1 and CDR2: ENHRY, SYGVKD. The CDR3 covers 13 residues.

This sequence joins TRBV5-1 and TRBJ1-2; 7 bases are shared with TRBD1. The CDR3 length is 16 residues. V lost 4 bases, J lost 2 bases, and 11 bases stayed unmatched. Germline CDR1 and CDR2: SGHRS and YFSETQ. CDR3 sequence (DNA): TGCGCCAGCAGCCCTGGTGGGACAGACTCAAACTATGGCTACACCTTC. Protein sequence: CASSPGGTDSNYGYTF. Full variable domain (outside the CDR3, taken from reference TRBV5-1 and TRBJ1-2): KAGVTQTPRYLIKTRGQQVTLSCSPISGHRSVSWYQQTPGQGLQFLFEYFSETQRNKGNFPGRFSGRQFSNSRSEMNVSTLELGDSALYLCASSPGGTDSNYGYTFGSGTRLTVV.

This chain links TRBV7-2 with TRBJ1-1; 7 positions match TRBD1. The CDR3 length is 15 residues. Germline CDR1 SGHTA, CDR2 FQGNSA. The V segment lost 5 bases and the J segment 6 bases; nucleotides outside the gene matches: 12. The CDR3 sequence: CASSPQRQGSPEAFF. CDR3 in DNA: TGTGCCAGCAGCCCACAGAGACAGGGAAGTCCTGAAGCTTTCTTT.